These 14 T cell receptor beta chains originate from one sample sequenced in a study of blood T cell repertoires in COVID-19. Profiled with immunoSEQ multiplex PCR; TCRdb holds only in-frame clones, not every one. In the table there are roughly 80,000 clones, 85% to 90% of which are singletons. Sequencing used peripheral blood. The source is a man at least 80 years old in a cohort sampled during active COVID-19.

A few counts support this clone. CDR3 DNA sequence: TGTGCCAGCAGTGAAACTCACACCGGGGAACAGTACTTC. Protein product: CASSETHTGEQYF. The chain combines TRBV2 with TRBJ2-4, with a weak D call TRBD2 (5 bases). Trimming pared 2 bases from V and 13 bases from J, leaving 15 bases between. Germline V CDR1 and CDR2: SNHLY, FYNNEI. The CDR3 covers 13 residues.

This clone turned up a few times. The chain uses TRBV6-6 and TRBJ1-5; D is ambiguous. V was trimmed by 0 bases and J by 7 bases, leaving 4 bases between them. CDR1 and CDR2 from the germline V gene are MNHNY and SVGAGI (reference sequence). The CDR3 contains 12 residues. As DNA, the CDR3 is TGTGCCAGCAGTTACTCGAGACAGCCCCAGCATTTT. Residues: CASSYSRQPQHF.

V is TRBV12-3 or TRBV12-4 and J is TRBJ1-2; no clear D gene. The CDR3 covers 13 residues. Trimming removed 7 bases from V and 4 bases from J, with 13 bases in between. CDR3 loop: CASTPYSGYGYTF. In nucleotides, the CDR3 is TGTGCCAGCACCCCCTATAGTGGCTATGGCTACACCTTC.

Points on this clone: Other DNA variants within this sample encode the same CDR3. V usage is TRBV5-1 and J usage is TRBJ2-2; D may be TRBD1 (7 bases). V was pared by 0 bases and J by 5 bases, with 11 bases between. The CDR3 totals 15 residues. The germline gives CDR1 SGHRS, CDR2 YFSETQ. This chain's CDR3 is CASSLGQGGTGELFF. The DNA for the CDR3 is TGCGCCAGCAGCTTGGGACAGGGAGGAACCGGGGAGCTGTTTTTT. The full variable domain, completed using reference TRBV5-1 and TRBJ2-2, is KAGVTQTPRYLIKTRGQQVTLSCSPISGHRSVSWYQQTPGQGLQFLFEYFSETQRNKGNFPGRFSGRQFSNSRSEMNVSTLELGDSALYLCASSLGQGGTGELFFGEGSRLTVL.

The CDR3 nucleotides are TGTGCCAGCAGTGATCAGGGATTGAACACTGAAGCTTTCTTT. Translating it yields CASSDQGLNTEAFF. V usage is TRBV27 and J usage is TRBJ1-1; possible D gene TRBD1, 5 bases. Trimming shortened V by 5 bases and J by 0 bases, and 10 bases separated the two germline ends. This CDR3 comprises 14 residues. Germline assignment: CDR1 MNHEY and CDR2 SMNVEV (reference sequence).

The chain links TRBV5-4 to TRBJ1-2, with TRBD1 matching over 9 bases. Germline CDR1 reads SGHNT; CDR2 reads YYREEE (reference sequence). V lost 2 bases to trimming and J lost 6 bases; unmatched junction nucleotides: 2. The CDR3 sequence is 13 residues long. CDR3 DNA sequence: TGTGCCAGCAGCTTCCGGGACAGGGATGGCTACACCTTC. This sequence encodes CASSFRDRDGYTF.

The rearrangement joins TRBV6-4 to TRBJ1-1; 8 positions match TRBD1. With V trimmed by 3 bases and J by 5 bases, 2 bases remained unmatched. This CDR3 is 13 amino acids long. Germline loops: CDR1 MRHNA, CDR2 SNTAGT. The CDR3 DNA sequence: TGTGCCAGCAGTGAGGGACAGGAGACTGAAGCTTTCTTT. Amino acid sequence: CASSEGQETEAFF.

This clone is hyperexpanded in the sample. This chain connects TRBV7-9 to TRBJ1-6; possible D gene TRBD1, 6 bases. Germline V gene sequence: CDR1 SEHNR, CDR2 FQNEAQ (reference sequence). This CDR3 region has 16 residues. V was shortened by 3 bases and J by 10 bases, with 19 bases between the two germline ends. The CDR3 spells CASSLHKQGTRSPLHF. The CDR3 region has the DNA TGTGCCAGCAGCTTGCACAAACAGGGAACCAGGTCACCCCTCCACTTT.

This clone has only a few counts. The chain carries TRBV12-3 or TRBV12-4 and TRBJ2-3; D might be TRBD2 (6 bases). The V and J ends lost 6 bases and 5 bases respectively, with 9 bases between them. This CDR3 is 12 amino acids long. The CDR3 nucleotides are TGTGCCAGCAGGGCGGGGTTAGATACGCAGTATTTT. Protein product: CASRAGLDTQYF.

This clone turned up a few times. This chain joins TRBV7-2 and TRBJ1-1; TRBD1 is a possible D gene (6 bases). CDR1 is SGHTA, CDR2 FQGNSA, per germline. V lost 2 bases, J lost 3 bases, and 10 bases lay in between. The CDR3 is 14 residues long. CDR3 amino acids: CASSLTGMDTEAFF. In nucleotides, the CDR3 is TGTGCCAGCAGCTTAACAGGGATGGACACTGAAGCTTTCTTT.

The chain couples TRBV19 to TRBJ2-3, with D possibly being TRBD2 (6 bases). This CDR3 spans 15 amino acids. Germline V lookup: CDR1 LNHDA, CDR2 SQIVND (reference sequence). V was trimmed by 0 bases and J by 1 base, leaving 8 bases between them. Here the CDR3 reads CASSIDPGGTDTQYF. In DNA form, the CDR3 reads TGTGCCAGTAGTATAGATCCGGGGGGCACAGATACGCAGTATTTT.

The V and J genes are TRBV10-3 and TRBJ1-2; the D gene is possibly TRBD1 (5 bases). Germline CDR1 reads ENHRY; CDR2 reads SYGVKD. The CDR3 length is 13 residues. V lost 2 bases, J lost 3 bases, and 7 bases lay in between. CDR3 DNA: TGTGCCATCAGTGAGGGACACGACTATGGCTACACCTTC. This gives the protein CAISEGHDYGYTF.

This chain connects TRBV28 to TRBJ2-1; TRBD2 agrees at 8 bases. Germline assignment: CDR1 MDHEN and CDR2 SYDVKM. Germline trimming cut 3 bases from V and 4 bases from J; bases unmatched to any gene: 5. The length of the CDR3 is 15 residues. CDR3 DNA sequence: TGTGCCAGCAGTTTCTACCGGGGGGGGTACAATGAGCAGTTCTTC. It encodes CASSFYRGGYNEQFF.

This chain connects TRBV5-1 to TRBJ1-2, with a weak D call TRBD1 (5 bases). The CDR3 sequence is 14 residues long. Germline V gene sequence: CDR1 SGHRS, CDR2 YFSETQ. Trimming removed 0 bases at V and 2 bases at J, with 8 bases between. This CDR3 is CASSLGQLNYGYTF. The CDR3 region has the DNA TGCGCCAGCAGCTTGGGACAGCTCAACTATGGCTACACCTTC.